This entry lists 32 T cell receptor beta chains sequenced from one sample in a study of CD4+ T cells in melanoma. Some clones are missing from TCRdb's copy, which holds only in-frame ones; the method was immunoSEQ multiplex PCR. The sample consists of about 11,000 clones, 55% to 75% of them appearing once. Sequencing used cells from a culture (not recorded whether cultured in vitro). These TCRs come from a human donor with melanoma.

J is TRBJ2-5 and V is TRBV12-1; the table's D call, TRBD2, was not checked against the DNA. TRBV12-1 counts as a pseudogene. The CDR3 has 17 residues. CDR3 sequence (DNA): TGTGCCAGCAGCTTAGCTCCGGGACTAGCGCTTAGAGAGACCCAGTACTTC. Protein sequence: CASSLAPGLALRETQYF.

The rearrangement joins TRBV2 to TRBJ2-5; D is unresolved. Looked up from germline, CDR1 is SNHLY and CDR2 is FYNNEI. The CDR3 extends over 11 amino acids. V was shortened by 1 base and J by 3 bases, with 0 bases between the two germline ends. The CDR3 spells CASSEEETQYF. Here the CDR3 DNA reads TGTGCCAGCAGTGAAGAAGAGACCCAGTACTTC.

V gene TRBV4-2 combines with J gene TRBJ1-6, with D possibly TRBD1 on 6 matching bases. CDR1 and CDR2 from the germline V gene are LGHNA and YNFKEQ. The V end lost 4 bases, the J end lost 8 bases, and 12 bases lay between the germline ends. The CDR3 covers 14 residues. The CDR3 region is CASSRDRLYSPLHF. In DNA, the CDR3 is TGTGCCAGCAGCCGCGACAGGTTATATTCACCCCTCCACTTT.

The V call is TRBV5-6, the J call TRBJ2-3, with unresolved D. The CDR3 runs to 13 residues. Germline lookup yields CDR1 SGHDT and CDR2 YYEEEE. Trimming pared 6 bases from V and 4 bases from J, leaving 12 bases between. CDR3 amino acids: CASMVWAPDTQYF. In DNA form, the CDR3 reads TGTGCCAGCATGGTCTGGGCCCCAGATACGCAGTATTTT.

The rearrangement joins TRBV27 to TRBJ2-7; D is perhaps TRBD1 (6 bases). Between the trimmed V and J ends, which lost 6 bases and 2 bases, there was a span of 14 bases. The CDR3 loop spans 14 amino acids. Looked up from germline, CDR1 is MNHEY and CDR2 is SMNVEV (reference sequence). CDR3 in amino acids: CASSPRGGTYEQYF. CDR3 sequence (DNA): TGTGCCAGCAGCCCCCGAGGGGGTACCTACGAGCAGTACTTC.

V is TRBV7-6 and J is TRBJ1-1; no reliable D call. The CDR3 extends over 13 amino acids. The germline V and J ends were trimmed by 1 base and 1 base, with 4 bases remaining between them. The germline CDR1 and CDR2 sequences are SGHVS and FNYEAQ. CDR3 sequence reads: CASSLGRNTEAFF. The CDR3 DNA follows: TGTGCCAGCAGCTTAGGTAGGAACACTGAAGCTTTCTTT.

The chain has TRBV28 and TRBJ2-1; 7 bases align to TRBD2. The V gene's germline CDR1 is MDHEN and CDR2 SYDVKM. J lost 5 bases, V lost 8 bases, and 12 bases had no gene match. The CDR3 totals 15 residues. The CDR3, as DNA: TGTGCCAGCGGGGGGGAGGGTAGCGGTCACAATGAGCAGTTCTTC. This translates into CASGGEGSGHNEQFF.

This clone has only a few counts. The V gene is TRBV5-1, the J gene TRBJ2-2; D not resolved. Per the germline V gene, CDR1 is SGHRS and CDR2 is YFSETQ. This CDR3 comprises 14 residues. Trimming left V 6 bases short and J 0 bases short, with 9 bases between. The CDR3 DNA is TGCGCCAGCAAGGCAATAGCGAACACCGGGGAGCTGTTTTTT. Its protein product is CASKAIANTGELFF.

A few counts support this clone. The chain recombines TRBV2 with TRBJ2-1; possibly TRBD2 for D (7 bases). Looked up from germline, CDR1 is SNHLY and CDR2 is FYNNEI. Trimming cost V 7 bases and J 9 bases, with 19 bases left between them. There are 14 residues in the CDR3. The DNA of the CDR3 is TGTGCCAGCACTCTGAGGGGGGGCGGCAGTGAGCAGTTCTTC. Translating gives CASTLRGGGSEQFF.

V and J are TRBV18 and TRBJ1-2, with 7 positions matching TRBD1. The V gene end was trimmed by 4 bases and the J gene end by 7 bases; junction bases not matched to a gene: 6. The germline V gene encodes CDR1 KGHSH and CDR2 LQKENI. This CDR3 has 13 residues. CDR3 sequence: CASSLQGYSGYTF. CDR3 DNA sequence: TGTGCCAGCTCACTACAGGGGTATAGTGGCTACACCTTC.

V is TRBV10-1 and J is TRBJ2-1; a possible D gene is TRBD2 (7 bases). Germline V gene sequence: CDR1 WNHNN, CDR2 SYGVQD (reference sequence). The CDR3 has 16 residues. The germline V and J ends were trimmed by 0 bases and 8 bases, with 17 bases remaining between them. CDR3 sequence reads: CASSESAGARRDEQFF. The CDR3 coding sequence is TGCGCCAGCAGTGAGTCGGCGGGGGCCAGGAGGGATGAGCAGTTCTTC.

CDR3 DNA sequence: TGTGCCAGCAGTCCTGGTGTTGGGGGGCGGGAGACCCAGTACTTC. Translating gives CASSPGVGGRETQYF. The rearrangement uses TRBV6-6 and TRBJ2-5; D assignment may be TRBD1 or TRBD2 (6 bases each). The V end was cut by 5 bases, the J end by 5 bases, with 18 bases between. Germline CDR1 and CDR2: MNHNY and SVGAGI (reference sequence). The CDR3 totals 15 residues.

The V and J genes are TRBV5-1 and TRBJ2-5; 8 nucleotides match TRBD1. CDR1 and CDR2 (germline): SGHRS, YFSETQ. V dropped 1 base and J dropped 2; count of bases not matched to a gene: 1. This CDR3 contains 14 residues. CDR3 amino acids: CASSLRTGQETQYF. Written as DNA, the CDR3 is TGCGCCAGCAGCTTGCGGACAGGGCAAGAGACCCAGTACTTC.

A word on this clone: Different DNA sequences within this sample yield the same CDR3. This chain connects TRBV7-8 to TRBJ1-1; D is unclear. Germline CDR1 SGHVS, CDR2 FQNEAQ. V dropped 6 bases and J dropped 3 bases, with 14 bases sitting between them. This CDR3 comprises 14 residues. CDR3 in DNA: TGTGCCAGCAGATCCCGGGAGGGAGACACTGAAGCTTTCTTT. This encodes CASRSREGDTEAFF.

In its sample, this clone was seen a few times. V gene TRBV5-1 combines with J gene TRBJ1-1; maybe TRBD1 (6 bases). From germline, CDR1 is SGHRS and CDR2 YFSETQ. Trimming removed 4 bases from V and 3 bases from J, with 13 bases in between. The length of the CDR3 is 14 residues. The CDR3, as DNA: TGCGCCAGCAGCGTCAGGGGAGGGGACACTGAAGCTTTCTTT. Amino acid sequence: CASSVRGGDTEAFF.

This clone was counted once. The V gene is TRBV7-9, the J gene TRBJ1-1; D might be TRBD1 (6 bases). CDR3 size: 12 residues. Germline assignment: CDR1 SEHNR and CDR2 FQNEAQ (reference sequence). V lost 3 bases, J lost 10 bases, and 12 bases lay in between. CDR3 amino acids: CASSFTQGRAFF. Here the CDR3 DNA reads TGTGCCAGCAGCTTCACACAGGGAAGAGCTTTCTTT.

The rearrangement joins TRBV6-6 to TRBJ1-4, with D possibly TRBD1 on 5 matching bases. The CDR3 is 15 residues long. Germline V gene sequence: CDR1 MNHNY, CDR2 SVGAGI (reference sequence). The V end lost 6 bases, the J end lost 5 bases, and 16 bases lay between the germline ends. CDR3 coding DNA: TGTGCCAGCAGCCCCCGGGAGGGGAGCAATGAAAAACTGTTTTTT. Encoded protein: CASSPREGSNEKLFF.

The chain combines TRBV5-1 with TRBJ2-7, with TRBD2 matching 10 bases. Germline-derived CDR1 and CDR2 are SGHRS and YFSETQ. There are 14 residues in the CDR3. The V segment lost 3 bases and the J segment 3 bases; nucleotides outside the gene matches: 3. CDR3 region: CASSSIAGGYEQYF. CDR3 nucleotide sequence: TGCGCCAGCAGCTCCATAGCGGGGGGCTACGAGCAGTACTTC. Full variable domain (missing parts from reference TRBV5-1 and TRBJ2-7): KAGVTQTPRYLIKTRGQQVTLSCSPISGHRSVSWYQQTPGQGLQFLFEYFSETQRNKGNFPGRFSGRQFSNSRSEMNVSTLELGDSALYLCASSSIAGGYEQYFGPGTRLTVT.

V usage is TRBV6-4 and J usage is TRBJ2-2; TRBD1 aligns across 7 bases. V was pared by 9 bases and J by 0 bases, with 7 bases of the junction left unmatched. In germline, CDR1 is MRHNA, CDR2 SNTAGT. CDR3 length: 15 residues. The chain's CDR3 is CARPTGTANTGELFF. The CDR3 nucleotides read TGTGCCAGACCCACCGGGACAGCGAACACCGGGGAGCTGTTTTTT.

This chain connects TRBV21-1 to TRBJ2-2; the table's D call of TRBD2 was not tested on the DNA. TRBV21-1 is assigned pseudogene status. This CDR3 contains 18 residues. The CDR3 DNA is TGTGCCAGCAGCAAAAGGTCCCCAGGGCGGGGCCGAACCGGGGAGCTGTTTTTT. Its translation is CASSKRSPGRGRTGELFF.

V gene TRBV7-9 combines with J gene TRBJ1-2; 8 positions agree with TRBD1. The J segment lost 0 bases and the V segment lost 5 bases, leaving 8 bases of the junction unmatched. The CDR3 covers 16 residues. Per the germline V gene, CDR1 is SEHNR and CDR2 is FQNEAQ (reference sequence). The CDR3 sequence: CASSLQGAFTNYGYTF. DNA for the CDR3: TGTGCCAGCAGCCTCCAGGGGGCTTTTACTAACTATGGCTACACCTTC.

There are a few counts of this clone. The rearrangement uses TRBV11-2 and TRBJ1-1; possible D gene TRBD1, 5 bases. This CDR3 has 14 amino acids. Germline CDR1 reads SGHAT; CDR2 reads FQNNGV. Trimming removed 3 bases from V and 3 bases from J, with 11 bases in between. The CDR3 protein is CASSLAGRDTEAFF. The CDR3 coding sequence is TGTGCCAGCAGCTTGGCAGGGCGGGACACTGAAGCTTTCTTT.

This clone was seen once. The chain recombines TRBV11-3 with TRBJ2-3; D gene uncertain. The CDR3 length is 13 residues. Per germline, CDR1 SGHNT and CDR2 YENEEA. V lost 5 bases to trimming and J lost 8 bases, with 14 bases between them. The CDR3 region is CASSARPRATQYF. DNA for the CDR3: TGTGCCAGCAGCGCGCGTCCCCGGGCTACGCAGTATTTT. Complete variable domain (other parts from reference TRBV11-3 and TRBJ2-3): EAGVVQSPRYKIIEKKQPVAFWCNPISGHNTLYWYLQNLGQGPELLIRYENEEAVDDSQLPKDRFSAERLKGVDSTLKIQPAELGDSAVYLCASSARPRATQYFGPGTRLTVL.

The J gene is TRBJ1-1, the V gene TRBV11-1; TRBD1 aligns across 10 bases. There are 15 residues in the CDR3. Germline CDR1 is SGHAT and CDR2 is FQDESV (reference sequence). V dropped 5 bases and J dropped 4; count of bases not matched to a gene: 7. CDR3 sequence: CASSRDRGGLTEAFF. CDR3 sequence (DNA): TGTGCCAGCAGCAGGGACAGGGGAGGGCTCACTGAAGCTTTCTTT.

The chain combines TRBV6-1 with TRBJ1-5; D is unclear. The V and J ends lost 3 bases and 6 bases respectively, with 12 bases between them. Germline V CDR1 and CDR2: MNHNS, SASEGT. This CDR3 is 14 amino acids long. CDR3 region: CASSDRIGFQPQHF. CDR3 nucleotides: TGTGCCAGCAGTGACAGGATAGGGTTTCAGCCCCAGCATTTT.

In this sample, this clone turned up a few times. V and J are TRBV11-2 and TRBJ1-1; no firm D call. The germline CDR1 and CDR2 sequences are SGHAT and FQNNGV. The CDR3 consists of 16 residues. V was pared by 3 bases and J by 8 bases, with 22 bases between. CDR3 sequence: CASSLVQVRRKTEAFF. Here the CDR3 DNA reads TGTGCCAGCAGCTTGGTGCAGGTAAGACGAAAGACCGAAGCTTTCTTT.

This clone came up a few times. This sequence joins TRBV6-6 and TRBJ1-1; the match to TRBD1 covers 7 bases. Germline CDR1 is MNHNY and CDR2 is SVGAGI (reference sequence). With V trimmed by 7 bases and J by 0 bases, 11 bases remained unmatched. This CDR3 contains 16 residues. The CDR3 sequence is CASNHVRTGLNTEAFF. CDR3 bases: TGTGCCAGCAACCATGTTAGGACAGGACTGAACACTGAAGCTTTCTTT.

The DNA of the CDR3 is TGTGCCAGCAGCCCGGGACTAGCGGGGGCCGGAGATACGCAGTATTTT. Translating gives CASSPGLAGAGDTQYF. The chain recombines TRBV5-4 with TRBJ2-3; 14 bases match TRBD2. The CDR3 is made up of 16 amino acids. In germline, CDR1 is SGHNT, CDR2 YYREEE (reference sequence). J lost 5 bases, V lost 4 bases, and 6 bases had no gene match.

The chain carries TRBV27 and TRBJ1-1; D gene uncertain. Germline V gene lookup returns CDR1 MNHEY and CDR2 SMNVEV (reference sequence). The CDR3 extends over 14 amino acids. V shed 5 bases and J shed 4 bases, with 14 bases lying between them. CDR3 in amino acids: CASSPAGRVTEAFF. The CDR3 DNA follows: TGTGCCAGCAGTCCAGCCGGTCGGGTCACTGAAGCTTTCTTT.

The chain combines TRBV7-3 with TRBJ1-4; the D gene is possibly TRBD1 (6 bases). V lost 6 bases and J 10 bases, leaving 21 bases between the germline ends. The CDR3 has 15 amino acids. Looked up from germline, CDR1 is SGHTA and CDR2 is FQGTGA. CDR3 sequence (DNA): TGTGCCAGCAGTGAACTCCGGGACACAGCTGGAAAACTGTTTTTT. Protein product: CASSELRDTAGKLFF.

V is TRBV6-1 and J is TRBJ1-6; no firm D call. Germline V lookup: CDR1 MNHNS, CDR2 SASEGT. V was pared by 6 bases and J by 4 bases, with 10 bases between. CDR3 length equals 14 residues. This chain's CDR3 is CASSAGPYNSPLHF. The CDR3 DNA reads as TGTGCCAGCAGCGCCGGTCCTTATAATTCACCCCTCCACTTT.

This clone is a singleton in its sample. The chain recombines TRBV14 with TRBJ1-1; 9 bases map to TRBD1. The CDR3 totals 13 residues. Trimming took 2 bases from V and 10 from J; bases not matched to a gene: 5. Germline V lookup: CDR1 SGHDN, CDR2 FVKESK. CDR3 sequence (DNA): TGTGCCAGCAGCCAAACAGGGGGCGGGCGAGCTTTCTTT. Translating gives CASSQTGGGRAFF.